The present TCR beta chain was sequenced within a study of shared clonotypes between healthy human individuals. Notes on the study in general: Generally, estimated richness proved larger in naive subsets than it did in memory subsets. Sharing of clonotypes among donors was expected to vary with sequencing depth.

On this clone itself: Its antigen remains unidentified.

Some clones are missing from TCRdb's copy, which holds only in-frame ones; the method was immunoSEQ multiplex PCR. In the table there are approximately 1.5 million clones, about 98% of which are singletons. The germline CDR1 and CDR2 sequences are LGHNA and YSLEER. Unmatched junction bases numbered 10, after V lost 3 bases and J lost 4 bases. The CDR3 runs to 18 residues. Sequencing was done on a sample of naive CD4+ T cells sorted from blood. Indicated subset: CD45RA+ positively selected. The chain links TRBV4-3 to TRBJ2-2; 11 nucleotides match TRBD2. The receptor was derived from a young man in good health. CDR3 sequence: CASSHSVAGGPVTGELFF. The CDR3 nucleotides read TGCGCCAGCAGCCATTCCGTAGCGGGAGGGCCGGTCACCGGGGAGCTGTTTTTT.